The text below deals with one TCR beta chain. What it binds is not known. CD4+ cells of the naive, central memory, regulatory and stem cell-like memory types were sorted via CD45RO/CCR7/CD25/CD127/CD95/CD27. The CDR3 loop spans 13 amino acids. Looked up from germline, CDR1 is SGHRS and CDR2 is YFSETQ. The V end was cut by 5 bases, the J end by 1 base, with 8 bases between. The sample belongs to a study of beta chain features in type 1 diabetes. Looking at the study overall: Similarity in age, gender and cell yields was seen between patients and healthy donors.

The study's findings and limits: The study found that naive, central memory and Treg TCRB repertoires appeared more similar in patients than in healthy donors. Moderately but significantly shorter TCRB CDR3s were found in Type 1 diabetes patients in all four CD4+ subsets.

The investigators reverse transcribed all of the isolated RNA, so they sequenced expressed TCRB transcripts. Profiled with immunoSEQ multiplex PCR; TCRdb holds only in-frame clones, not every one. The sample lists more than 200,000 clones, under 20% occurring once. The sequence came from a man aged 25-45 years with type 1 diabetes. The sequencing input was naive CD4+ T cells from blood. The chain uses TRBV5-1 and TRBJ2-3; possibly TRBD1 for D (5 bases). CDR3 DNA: TGCGCCAGCAGGGGGCTCGGCACAGATACGCAGTATTTT. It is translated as CASRGLGTDTQYF.